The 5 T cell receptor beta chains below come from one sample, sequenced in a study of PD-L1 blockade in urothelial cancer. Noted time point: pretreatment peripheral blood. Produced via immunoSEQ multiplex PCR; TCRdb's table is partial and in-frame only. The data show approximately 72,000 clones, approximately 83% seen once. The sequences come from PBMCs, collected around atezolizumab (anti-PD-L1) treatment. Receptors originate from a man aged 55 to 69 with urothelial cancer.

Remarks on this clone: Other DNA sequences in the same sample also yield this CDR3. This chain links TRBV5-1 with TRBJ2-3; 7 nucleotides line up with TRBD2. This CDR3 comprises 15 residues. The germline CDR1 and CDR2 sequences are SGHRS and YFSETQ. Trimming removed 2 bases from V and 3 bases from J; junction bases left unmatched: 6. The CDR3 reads CASSFSGGGTDTQYF. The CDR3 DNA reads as TGCGCCAGCAGCTTCTCTGGGGGGGGGACAGATACGCAGTATTTT. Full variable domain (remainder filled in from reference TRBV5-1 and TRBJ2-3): KAGVTQTPRYLIKTRGQQVTLSCSPISGHRSVSWYQQTPGQGLQFLFEYFSETQRNKGNFPGRFSGRQFSNSRSEMNVSTLELGDSALYLCASSFSGGGTDTQYFGPGTRLTVL.

This CDR3 reads CAWSQGESNYGYTF. CDR3 bases: TGTGCCTGGAGCCAGGGGGAGAGTAACTATGGCTACACCTTC. The V and J genes are TRBV30 and TRBJ1-2, with 7 bases that match TRBD1. V was clipped by 3 bases and J by 1 base; unmatched bases: 5. The germline CDR1 and CDR2 sequences are GTSNPN and SVGIG (reference sequence). This CDR3 region has 14 residues.

The CDR3 DNA reads as TGTGCCAGTAGTACGGTGCCAGGGGAAAATCAGCCCCAGCATTTT. It encodes CASSTVPGENQPQHF. This chain joins TRBV19 and TRBJ1-5; possibly TRBD1 for D (6 bases). This CDR3 spans 15 amino acids. V was shortened by 4 bases and J by 4 bases, with 14 bases between the two germline ends. Germline values: CDR1 LNHDA, CDR2 SQIVND (reference sequence).

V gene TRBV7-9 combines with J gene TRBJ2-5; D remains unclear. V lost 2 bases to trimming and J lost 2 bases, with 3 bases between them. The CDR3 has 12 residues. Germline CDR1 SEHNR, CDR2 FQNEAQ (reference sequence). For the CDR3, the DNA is TGTGCCAGCAGCTTACTGCAAGAGACCCAGTACTTC. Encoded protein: CASSLLQETQYF.

Here the CDR3 reads CASSSPGNTEAFF. In DNA form, the CDR3 reads TGTGCCAGCAGTTCGCCCGGGAACACTGAAGCTTTCTTT. The gene calls are TRBV6-5 and TRBJ1-1; the D is unclear. The length of the CDR3 is 13 residues. Germline assignment: CDR1 MNHEY and CDR2 SVGAGI. Trimming removed 4 bases at V and 1 base at J, with 7 bases between.